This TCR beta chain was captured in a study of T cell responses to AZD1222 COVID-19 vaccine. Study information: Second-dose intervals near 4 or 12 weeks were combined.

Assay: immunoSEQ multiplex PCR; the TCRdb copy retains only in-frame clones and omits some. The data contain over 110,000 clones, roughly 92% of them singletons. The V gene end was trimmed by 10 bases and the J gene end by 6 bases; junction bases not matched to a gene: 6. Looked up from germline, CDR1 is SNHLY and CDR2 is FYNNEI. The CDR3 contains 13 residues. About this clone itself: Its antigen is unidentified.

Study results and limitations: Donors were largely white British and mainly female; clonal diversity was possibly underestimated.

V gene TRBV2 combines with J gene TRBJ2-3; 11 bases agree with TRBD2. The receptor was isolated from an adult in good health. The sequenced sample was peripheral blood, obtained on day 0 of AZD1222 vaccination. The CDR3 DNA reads TGTGCCACCTACTGGACTAGCGGGGATACGCAGTATTTT. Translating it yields CATYWTSGDTQYF.